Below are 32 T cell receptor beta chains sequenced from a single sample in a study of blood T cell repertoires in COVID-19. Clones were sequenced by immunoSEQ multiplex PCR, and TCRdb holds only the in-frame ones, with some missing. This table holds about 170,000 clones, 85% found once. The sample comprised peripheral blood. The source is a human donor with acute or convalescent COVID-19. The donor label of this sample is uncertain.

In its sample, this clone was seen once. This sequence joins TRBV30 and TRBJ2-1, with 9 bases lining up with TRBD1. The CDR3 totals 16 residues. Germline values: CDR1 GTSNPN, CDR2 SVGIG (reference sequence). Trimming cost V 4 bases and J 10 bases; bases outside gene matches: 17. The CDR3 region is CAWTSSQGAKYLEQFF. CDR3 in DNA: TGTGCCTGGACCTCCTCACAGGGGGCTAAATATTTAGAGCAGTTCTTC.

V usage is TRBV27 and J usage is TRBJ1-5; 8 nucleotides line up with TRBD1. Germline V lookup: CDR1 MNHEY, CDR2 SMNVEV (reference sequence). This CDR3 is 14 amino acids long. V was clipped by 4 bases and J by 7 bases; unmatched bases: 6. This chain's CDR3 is CASSWTGSGQPQHF. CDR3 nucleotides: TGTGCCAGCAGTTGGACAGGGTCGGGACAGCCCCAGCATTTT.

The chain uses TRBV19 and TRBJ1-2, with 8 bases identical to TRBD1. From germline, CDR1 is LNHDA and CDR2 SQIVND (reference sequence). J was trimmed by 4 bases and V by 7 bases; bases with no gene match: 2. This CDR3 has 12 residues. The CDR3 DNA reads TGTGCCAGTAAAGGACAGGGCTATGGCTACACCTTC. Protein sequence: CASKGQGYGYTF.

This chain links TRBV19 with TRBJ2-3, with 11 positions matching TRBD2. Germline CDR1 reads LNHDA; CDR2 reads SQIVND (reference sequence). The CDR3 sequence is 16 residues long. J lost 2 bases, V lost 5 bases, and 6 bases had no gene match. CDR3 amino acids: CASSLKTSGVTDTQYF. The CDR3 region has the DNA TGTGCCAGTAGTCTCAAGACTAGCGGGGTCACAGATACGCAGTATTTT. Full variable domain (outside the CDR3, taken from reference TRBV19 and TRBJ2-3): DGGITQSPKYLFRKEGQNVTLSCEQNLNHDAMYWYRQDPGQGLRLIYYSQIVNDFQKGDIAEGYSVSREKKESFPLTVTSAQKNPTAFYLCASSLKTSGVTDTQYFGPGTRLTVL.

The chain's CDR3 is CAIRSRDRVYEQYF. As DNA, the CDR3 is TGTGCCATCAGGTCCCGGGACAGGGTCTACGAGCAGTACTTC. V usage is TRBV10-3 and J usage is TRBJ2-7; 9 nucleotides line up with TRBD1. V shed 6 bases, J shed 3 bases, and the junction held 6 bases outside the gene matches. Germline CDR1 reads ENHRY; CDR2 reads SYGVKD. This CDR3 contains 14 residues.

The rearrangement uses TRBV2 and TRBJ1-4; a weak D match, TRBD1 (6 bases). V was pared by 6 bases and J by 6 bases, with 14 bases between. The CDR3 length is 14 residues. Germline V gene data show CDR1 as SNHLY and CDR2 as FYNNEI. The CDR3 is CASRIQGSYEKLFF. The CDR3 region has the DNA TGTGCCAGCAGGATACAGGGAAGTTATGAAAAACTGTTTTTT.

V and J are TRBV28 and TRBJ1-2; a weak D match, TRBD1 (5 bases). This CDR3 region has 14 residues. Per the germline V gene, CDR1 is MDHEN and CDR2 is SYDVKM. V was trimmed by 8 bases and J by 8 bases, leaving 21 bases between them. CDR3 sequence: CASGGGGRGRGYTF. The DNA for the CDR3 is TGTGCCAGCGGTGGCGGTGGGAGGGGTAGGGGCTACACCTTC.

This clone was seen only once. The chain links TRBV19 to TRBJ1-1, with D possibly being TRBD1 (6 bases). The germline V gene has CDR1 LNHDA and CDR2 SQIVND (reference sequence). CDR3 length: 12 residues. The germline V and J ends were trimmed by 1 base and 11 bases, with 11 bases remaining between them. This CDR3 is CASSIVRGEAFF. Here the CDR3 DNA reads TGTGCCAGTAGTATAGTCAGGGGAGAGGCTTTCTTT. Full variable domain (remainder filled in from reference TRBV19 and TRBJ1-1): DGGITQSPKYLFRKEGQNVTLSCEQNLNHDAMYWYRQDPGQGLRLIYYSQIVNDFQKGDIAEGYSVSREKKESFPLTVTSAQKNPTAFYLCASSIVRGEAFFGQGTRLTVV.

CDR3 sequence reads: CASMGAWNTEAFF. In DNA, the CDR3 is TGTGCCAGCATGGGGGCATGGAACACTGAAGCTTTCTTT. The J gene is TRBJ1-1, the V gene TRBV6-5; D might be TRBD1 (6 bases). Trimming stripped 7 bases from V and 1 base from J, with 10 bases between. From germline, CDR1 is MNHEY and CDR2 SVGAGI. The CDR3 is made up of 13 amino acids.

The CDR3 loop reads CASRVGGNIGGYTF. For the CDR3, the DNA is TGTGCCAGCCGGGTAGGGGGTAATATAGGTGGCTACACCTTC. V is TRBV7-2 and J is TRBJ1-2, with D possibly being TRBD1 (6 bases). This CDR3 has 14 residues. V shed 8 bases and J shed 7 bases, with 20 bases lying between them. The germline gives CDR1 SGHTA, CDR2 FQGNSA.

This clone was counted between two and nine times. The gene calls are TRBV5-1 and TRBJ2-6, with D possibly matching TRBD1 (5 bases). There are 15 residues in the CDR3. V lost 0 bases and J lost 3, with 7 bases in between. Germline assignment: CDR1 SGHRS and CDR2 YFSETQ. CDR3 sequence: CASSLEGYGANVLTF. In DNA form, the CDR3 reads TGCGCCAGCAGCTTGGAGGGGTATGGGGCCAACGTCCTGACTTTC.

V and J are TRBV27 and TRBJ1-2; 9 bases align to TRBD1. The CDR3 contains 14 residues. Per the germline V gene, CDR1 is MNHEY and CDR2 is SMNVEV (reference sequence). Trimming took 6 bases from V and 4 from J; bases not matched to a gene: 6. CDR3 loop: CASRPTGGAYGYTF. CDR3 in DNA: TGTGCCAGCAGACCGACAGGGGGTGCCTATGGCTACACCTTC.

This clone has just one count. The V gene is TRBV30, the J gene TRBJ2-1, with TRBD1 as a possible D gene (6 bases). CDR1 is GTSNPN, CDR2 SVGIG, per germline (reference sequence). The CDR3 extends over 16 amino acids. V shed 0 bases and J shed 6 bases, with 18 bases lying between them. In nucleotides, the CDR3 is TGTGCCTGGAGTGTTCGGACAGCCCAACTGGGCAATGAGCAGTTCTTC. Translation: CAWSVRTAQLGNEQFF.

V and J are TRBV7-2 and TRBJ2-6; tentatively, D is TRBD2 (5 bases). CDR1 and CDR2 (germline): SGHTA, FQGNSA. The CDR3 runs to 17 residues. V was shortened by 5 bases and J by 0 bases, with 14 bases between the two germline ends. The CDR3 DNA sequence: TGTGCCAGCAGCACGAGGACTCTAACCTCTGGGGCCAACGTCCTGACTTTC. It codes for CASSTRTLTSGANVLTF.

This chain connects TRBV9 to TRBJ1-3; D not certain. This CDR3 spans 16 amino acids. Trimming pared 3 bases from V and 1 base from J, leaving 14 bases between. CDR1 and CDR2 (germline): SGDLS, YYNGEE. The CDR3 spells CASSARGSASGNTIYF. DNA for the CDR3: TGTGCCAGCAGCGCCCGCGGGTCCGCATCTGGAAACACCATATATTTT.

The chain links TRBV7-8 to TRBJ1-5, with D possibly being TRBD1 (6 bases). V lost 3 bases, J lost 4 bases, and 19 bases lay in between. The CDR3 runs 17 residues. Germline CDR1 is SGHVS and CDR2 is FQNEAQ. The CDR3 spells CASSLKRLQGTNQPQHF. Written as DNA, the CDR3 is TGTGCCAGCAGCTTGAAAAGACTACAGGGCACTAATCAGCCCCAGCATTTT. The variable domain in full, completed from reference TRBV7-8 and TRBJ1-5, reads GAGVSQSPRYKVAKRGQDVALRCDPISGHVSLFWYQQALGQGPEFLTYFQNEAQLDKSGLPSDRFFAERPEGSVSTLKIQRTQQEDSAVYLCASSLKRLQGTNQPQHFGDGTRLSIL.

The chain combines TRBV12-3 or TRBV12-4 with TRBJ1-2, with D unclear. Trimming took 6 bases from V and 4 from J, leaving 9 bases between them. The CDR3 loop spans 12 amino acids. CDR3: CASSLGAYGYTF. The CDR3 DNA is TGTGCCAGCAGCCTAGGAGCCTATGGCTACACCTTC.

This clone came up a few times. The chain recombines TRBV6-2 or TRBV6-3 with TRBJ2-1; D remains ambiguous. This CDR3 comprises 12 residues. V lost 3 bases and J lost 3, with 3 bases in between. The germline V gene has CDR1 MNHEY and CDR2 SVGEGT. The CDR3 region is CASSYSYNEQFF. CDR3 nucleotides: TGTGCCAGCAGTTATAGCTACAATGAGCAGTTCTTC.

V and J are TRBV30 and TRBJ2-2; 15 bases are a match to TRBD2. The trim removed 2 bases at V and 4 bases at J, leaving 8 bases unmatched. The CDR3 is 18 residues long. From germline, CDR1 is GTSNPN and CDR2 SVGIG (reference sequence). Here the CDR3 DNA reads TGTGCCTGGAGTTCACCGGGACTAGCGGGGGGAGGCACCGGGGAGCTGTTTTTT. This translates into CAWSSPGLAGGGTGELFF.

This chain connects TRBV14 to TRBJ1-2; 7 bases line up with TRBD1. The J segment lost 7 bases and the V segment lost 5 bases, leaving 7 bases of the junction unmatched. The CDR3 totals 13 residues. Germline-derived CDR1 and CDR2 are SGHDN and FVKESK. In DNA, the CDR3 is TGTGCCAGCAGCGCCACAGGGGTAAGTGGCTACACCTTC. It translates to CASSATGVSGYTF.

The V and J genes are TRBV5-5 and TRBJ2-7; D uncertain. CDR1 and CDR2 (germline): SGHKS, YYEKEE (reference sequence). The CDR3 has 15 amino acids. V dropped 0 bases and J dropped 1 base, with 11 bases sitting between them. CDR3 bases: TGTGCCAGCAGCTTGGACCACAGTCCTTCCTACGAGCAGTACTTC. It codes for CASSLDHSPSYEQYF. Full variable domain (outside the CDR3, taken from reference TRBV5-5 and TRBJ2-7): DAGVTQSPTHLIKTRGQQVTLRCSPISGHKSVSWYQQVLGQGPQFIFQYYEKEERGRGNFPDRFSARQFPNYSSELNVNALLLGDSALYLCASSLDHSPSYEQYFGPGTRLTVT.

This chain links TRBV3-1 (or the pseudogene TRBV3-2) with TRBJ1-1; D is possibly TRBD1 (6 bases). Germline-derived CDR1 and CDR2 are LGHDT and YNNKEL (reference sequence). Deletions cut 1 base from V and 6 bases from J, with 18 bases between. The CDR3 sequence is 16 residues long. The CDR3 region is CASSQAPRNRASEAFF. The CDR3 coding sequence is TGTGCCAGCAGCCAAGCCCCGAGGAACAGGGCGTCTGAAGCTTTCTTT.

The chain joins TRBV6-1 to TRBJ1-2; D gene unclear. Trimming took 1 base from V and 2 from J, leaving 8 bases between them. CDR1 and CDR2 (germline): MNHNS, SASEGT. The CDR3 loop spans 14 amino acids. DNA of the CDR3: TGTGCCAGCAGTGAAGAGCTCGGGAACTATGGCTACACCTTC. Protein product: CASSEELGNYGYTF.

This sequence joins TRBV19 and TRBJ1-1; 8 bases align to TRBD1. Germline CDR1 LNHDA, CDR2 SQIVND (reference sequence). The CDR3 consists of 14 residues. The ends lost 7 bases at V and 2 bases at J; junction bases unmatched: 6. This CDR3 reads CASKPDRGNTEAFF. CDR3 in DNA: TGTGCCAGTAAACCTGACAGGGGTAACACTGAAGCTTTCTTT.

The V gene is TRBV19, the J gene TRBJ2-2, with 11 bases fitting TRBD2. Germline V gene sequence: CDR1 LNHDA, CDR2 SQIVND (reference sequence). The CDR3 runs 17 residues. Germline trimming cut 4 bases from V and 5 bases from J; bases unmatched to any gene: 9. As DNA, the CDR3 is TGTGCCAGTAGTAAGGTAGCGGGGGGGCGTAAAACCGGGGAGCTGTTTTTT. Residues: CASSKVAGGRKTGELFF.

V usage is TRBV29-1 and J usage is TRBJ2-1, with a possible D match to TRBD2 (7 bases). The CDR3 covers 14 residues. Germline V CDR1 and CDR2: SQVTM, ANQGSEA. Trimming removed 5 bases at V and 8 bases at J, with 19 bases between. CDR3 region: CSVRKGGALDEQFF. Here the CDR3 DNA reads TGCAGCGTTCGGAAGGGGGGGGCCCTAGATGAGCAGTTCTTC.

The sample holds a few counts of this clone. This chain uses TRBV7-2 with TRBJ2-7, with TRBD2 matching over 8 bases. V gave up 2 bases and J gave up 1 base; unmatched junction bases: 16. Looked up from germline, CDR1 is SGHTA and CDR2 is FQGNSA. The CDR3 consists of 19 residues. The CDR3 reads CASSLIGVGLVINSYEQYF. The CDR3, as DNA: TGTGCCAGCAGCTTAATCGGGGTGGGACTAGTAATTAATTCCTACGAGCAGTACTTC.

This chain's CDR3 is CASSLYLYEQYF. DNA of the CDR3: TGTGCCAGCAGCTTATATCTATACGAGCAGTACTTC. The genes are TRBV7-2 and TRBJ2-7; no reliable D call. The V gene's germline CDR1 is SGHTA and CDR2 FQGNSA. The CDR3 has 12 residues. Deletions cut 2 bases from V and 4 bases from J, with 6 bases between.

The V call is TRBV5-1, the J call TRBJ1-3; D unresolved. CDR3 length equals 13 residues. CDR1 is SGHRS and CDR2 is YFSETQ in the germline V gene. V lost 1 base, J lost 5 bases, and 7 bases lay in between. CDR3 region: CASSLSFRNTIYF. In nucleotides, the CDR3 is TGCGCCAGCAGCTTGTCCTTCCGAAACACCATATATTTT.

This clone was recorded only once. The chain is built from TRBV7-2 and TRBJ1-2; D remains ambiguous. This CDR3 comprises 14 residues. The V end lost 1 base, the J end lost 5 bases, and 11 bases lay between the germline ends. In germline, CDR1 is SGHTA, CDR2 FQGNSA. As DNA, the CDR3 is TGTGCCAGCAGCTTAGGCCAGCGTCCTTATGGCTACACCTTC. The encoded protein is CASSLGQRPYGYTF.

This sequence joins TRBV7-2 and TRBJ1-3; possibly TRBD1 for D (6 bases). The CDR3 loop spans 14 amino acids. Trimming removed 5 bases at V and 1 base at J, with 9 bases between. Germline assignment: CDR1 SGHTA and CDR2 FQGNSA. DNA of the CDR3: TGTGCCAGCAGCATGGACAGTTCTGGAAACACCATATATTTT. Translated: CASSMDSSGNTIYF. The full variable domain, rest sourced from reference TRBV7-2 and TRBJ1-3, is GAGVSQSPSNKVTEKGKDVELRCDPISGHTALYWYRQSLGQGLEFLIYFQGNSAPDKSGLPSDRFSAERTGGSVSTLTIQRTQQEDSAVYLCASSMDSSGNTIYFGEGSWLTVV.

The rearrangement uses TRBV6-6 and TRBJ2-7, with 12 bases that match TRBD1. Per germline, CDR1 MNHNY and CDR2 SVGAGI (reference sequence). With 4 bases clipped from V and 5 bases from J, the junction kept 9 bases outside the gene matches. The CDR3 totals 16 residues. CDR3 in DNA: TGTGCCAGCAGTTGGGGAACGGGACAGGGGGCGGACGAGCAGTACTTC. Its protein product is CASSWGTGQGADEQYF.